This T cell receptor beta chain was recovered during a study of blood T cell repertoires in COVID-19 (dated by TCRdb to about 2020). Context from the whole study: The collaborator samples originated in the United States, Italy and Spain and spanned the acute and convalescent phases of COVID-19. Sample metadata almost always included a de-identified subject ID, COVID-19 status, age in years and sex. Deeply sampled blood TCRbeta repertoires from subjects exposed to, actively infected with, or recovered from COVID-19 were included in the dataset. The repertoires were made available in a free public database intended to serve as a resource for research on the immune response to SARS-CoV-2. The material from the prospective study consisted of cDNA or gDNA derived from T cells, B-cell-depleted T cells, or PBMCs. Where available, HLA class I and class II types were obtained from metadata supplied by the sample provider rather than from assay-based typing. Samples came from the ongoing ImmuneRACE study (first 160 participants) plus 1,254 subjects from 6 global collaborators.

On the study overall, not on this receptor specifically: How much clinical and demographic metadata was included differed by source and by participant, and the metadata was provided uncurated.

As regards this clone: Its target antigen remains unknown. Per-base qualities were not stored, and no clone one base away is much larger.

The collaborating institutions used their own protocols to collect whole blood in K2EDTA tubes. For TCRbeta analysis, collaborator samples were shipped as frozen whole blood, as isolated PBMCs, or as DNA extracted from either sample type. The junction carries 22 bases between V and J, which are trimmed by 5 bases and 6 bases respectively. From the germline V gene (reference sequence), CDR1 is MNHEY and CDR2 is SMNVEV. From cysteine to phenylalanine, the CDR3 is 16 amino acids long. Just the 48-base CDR3 DNA is kept, in frame starting at base 1. TCRbeta CDR3 regions were amplified from genomic DNA using the immunoSEQ Assay, a bias-controlled multiplex PCR. The study's own analysis went as follows. The number of nucleated cells in each sample was estimated by amplification of reference gene primers within the assay. To quantify the absolute abundance of each unique TCRbeta CDR3 rearrangement, sequence reads were collapsed and filtered. For each sample, productive Simpson clonality was calculated as the square root of Simpson's diversity index over productive rearrangements. Here the immuneACCESS table is served through TCRdb, limited to in-frame sequences with V and J called. Missing clones are a known gap in these copies; in checked studies unresolved V genes cover under half, and the rest lacks a known reason. Clone size and V and J calls were adopted from that table, with D and trimming inferred from the DNA. A total of roughly 230,000 clones appear in this sample, approximately 83% of them only once. 4.4% of the sample lies in the top ten.

Input material: peripheral blood. The sequence is built from TRBV27 and TRBJ1-1; the D segment could be TRBD1, given 5 matching bases. The clonotype originates from a man between 50 and 59 years old with active or convalescent COVID-19. The CDR3: CASSARGIGGVPEAFF. The DNA reads as follows: TGTGCCAGCAGTGCGCGAGGGATTGGGGGGGTTCCTGAAGCTTTCTTT.